The 29 T cell receptor beta chains given below trace back to one sample, sequenced in a study of CD8 T cells in ankylosing spondylitis. TCRdb redid the calling of the 5' RACE reads with MiXCR, one entry per CDR3 protein. The sample lists some 220,000 distinct CDR3 sequences, approximately 8.4% occurring once. Specimen: blood, either unsorted or a sorted T cell fraction (not recorded which). Source of these receptors: a female donor with ankylosing spondylitis or in good health (not recorded which).

With regard to this clonotype: The junction differs from germline at one of its ends, possibly a read error. The chain joins TRBV24-1 to TRBJ2-1, with 8 bases matching TRBD2. The germline V gene has CDR1 KGHDR and CDR2 SFDVKD. This CDR3 spans 13 amino acids. The CDR3 protein is CATAGGSGNGQFF. CDR3 DNA sequence: TGTGCCACCGCGGGGGGCTCAGGGAATGGGCAGTTCTTC.

This clonotype was seen many times. The J gene is TRBJ1-4, the V gene TRBV5-4, with TRBD1 identical over 8 bases. Trimming removed 4 bases from V and 7 bases from J; junction bases left unmatched: 9. Germline V gives CDR1 SGHNT, CDR2 YYREEE (reference sequence). The CDR3 contains 15 residues. The CDR3 region is CASSLTGGHREKLFF. CDR3 in DNA: TGTGCCAGCAGCCTCACAGGGGGTCATCGTGAAAAACTGTTTTTT. Full variable domain (missing parts from reference TRBV5-4 and TRBJ1-4): ETGVTQSPTHLIKTRGQQVTLRCSSQSGHNTVSWYQQALGQGPQFIFQYYREEENGRGNFPPRFSGLQFPNYSSELNVNALELDDSALYLCASSLTGGHREKLFFGSGTQLSVL.

This chain links TRBV11-2 with TRBJ1-1; possibly TRBD1 for D (5 bases). The germline V and J ends were trimmed by 6 bases and 0 bases, with 23 bases remaining between them. CDR1 SGHAT and CDR2 FQNNGV come from the germline V gene. The CDR3 spans 18 residues. This chain's CDR3 is CASSHWGTDFYMNTEAFF. CDR3 DNA sequence: TGTGCCAGCAGTCATTGGGGGACTGACTTTTACATGAACACTGAAGCTTTCTTT.

This clonotype was detected ten times or more. The J gene is TRBJ2-1, the V gene TRBV7-2, with D possibly being TRBD2 (6 bases). This CDR3 spans 16 amino acids. The V gene's germline CDR1 is SGHTA and CDR2 FQGNSA. V was clipped by 5 bases and J by 9 bases, with 23 bases between them. The CDR3 spells CASSQVAGLDASEQFF. For the CDR3, the DNA is TGTGCCAGCAGCCAGGTGGCGGGACTTGATGCTAGTGAGCAGTTCTTC.

Concerning this clonotype: With a much larger clone just one base away, this may be a read error. This sequence joins TRBV18 and TRBJ2-3, with 8 bases lining up with TRBD2. There are 16 residues in the CDR3. The V and J ends lost 4 bases and 1 base, in that order; junction bases with no gene match: 7. Germline loops: CDR1 KGHSH, CDR2 LQKENI. CDR3 in amino acids: CASSRPVLAGTDTQYF. The CDR3, as DNA: TGTGCCAGCTCACGACCGGTACTAGCGGGCACAGATACGCAGTATTTT. The variable domain in full, completed from reference TRBV18 and TRBJ2-3, reads NAGVMQNPRHLVRRRGQEARLRCSPMKGHSHVYWYRQLPEEGLKFMVYLQKENIIDESGMPKERFSAEFPKEGPSILRIQQVVRGDSAAYFCASSRPVLAGTDTQYFGPGTRLTVL.

In its sample, this clonotype was seen many times. The V gene is TRBV11-2, the J gene TRBJ2-5; D might be TRBD1 (5 bases). This CDR3 contains 13 residues. Germline assignment: CDR1 SGHAT and CDR2 FQNNGV. V lost 5 bases, J lost 2 bases, and 9 bases lay in between. The CDR3 loop reads CASSQGAQETQYF. DNA for the CDR3: TGTGCCAGCAGCCAAGGGGCTCAAGAGACCCAGTACTTC.

This clonotype was observed at least ten times. The chain is built from TRBV5-1 and TRBJ2-7; 7 nucleotides agree with TRBD1. The CDR3 has 14 residues. CDR1 and CDR2 from the germline V gene are SGHRS and YFSETQ. The ends lost 4 bases at V and 3 bases at J; junction bases unmatched: 7. CDR3 residues: CASSPGTANYEQYF. For the CDR3, the DNA is TGCGCCAGCAGCCCCGGGACAGCTAACTACGAGCAGTACTTC.

This clonotype was counted many times. V and J are TRBV2 and TRBJ2-7; D uncertain. Germline V lookup: CDR1 SNHLY, CDR2 FYNNEI. Trimming stripped 1 base from V and 2 bases from J, with 6 bases between. The CDR3 runs 13 residues. This CDR3 is CASSEVRAYEQYF. The CDR3, as DNA: TGTGCCAGCAGTGAAGTTCGAGCCTACGAGCAGTACTTC.

This clonotype showed up just a few times. V and J are TRBV11-2 and TRBJ2-7; TRBD2 matches 9 bases. Germline trimming cut 0 bases from V and 3 bases from J; bases unmatched to any gene: 9. The CDR3 has 17 residues. Per the germline V gene, CDR1 is SGHAT and CDR2 is FQNNGV. The CDR3 spells CASSLDGSGSYNYEQYF. The CDR3 coding sequence is TGTGCCAGCAGCTTAGATGGTAGCGGGAGTTATAACTACGAGCAGTACTTC.

This clonotype appeared many times. This chain connects TRBV4-3 to TRBJ2-5; possibly TRBD2 for D (5 bases). Germline V CDR1 and CDR2: LGHNA, YSLEER. CDR3 length: 15 residues. V lost 0 bases, J lost 7 bases, and 15 bases lay in between. The CDR3 sequence: CASSQDRGLPGTQYF. The CDR3 bases are TGCGCCAGCAGCCAAGATAGAGGACTCCCAGGGACCCAGTACTTC.

This clonotype was detected ten times or more. The chain employs TRBV6-1 and TRBJ2-7; 8 positions match TRBD2. In germline, CDR1 is MNHNS, CDR2 SASEGT. With 6 bases clipped from V and 2 bases from J, the junction kept 6 bases outside the gene matches. The CDR3 runs 14 residues. DNA of the CDR3: TGTGCCAGCAGGCTAGCGGGCTCCCCCTACGAGCAGTACTTC. Its protein product is CASRLAGSPYEQYF.

This clonotype was observed many times. The V and J genes are TRBV15 and TRBJ2-3; possible D gene TRBD2, 5 bases. Germline V gene lookup returns CDR1 LNHNV and CDR2 YYDKDF (reference sequence). The CDR3 is made up of 15 amino acids. Trimming cost V 0 bases and J 3 bases, with 10 bases left between them. The CDR3 nucleotides read TGTGCCACCAGCAGAGAGGGCAGGAGGACAGATACGCAGTATTTT. It translates to CATSREGRRTDTQYF.

This clonotype was recorded at least ten times. The chain couples TRBV5-6 to TRBJ2-1; D might be TRBD1 (6 bases). The V and J ends lost 3 bases and 8 bases respectively, with 15 bases between them. Germline CDR1 SGHDT, CDR2 YYEEEE. This CDR3 contains 14 residues. CDR3 sequence: CASSSYPGGHEQFF. For the CDR3, the DNA is TGTGCCAGCAGCTCTTACCCTGGGGGCCATGAGCAGTTCTTC. Supplemented by reference TRBV5-6 and TRBJ2-1, the full variable domain reads DAGVTQSPTHLIKTRGQQVTLRCSPKSGHDTVSWYQQALGQGPQFIFQYYEEEERQRGNFPDRFSGHQFPNYSSELNVNALLLGDSALYLCASSSYPGGHEQFFGPGTRLTVL.

Points on this clonotype: A read error is possible here, since a much larger clone lies one base away. This rearrangement joins TRBV5-1 to TRBJ2-7; the D gene is possibly TRBD2 (5 bases). V lost 7 bases and J lost 1, with 9 bases in between. CDR1 is SGHRS, CDR2 YFSETQ, per germline. The CDR3 is 12 residues long. The CDR3 DNA is TGCGCCAGCGGGAGTGGTTCCTACGAGCAGTACTTC. Protein: CASGSGSYEQYF. Full variable domain (rest looked up from reference TRBV5-1 and TRBJ2-7): KAGVTQTPRYLIKTRGQQVTLSCSPISGHRSVSWYQQTPGQGLQFLFEYFSETQRNKGNFPGRFSGRQFSNSRSEMNVSTLELGDSALYLCASGSGSYEQYFGPGTRLTVT.

This clonotype was counted only a few times. The chain joins TRBV7-9 to TRBJ1-1; no firm D call. The CDR3 is made up of 13 amino acids. In germline, CDR1 is SEHNR, CDR2 FQNEAQ (reference sequence). Trimming left V 7 bases short and J 1 base short, with 10 bases between. Written as DNA, the CDR3 is TGTGCCAGCACCACATCGGGGAACACTGAAGCTTTCTTT. Its translation: CASTTSGNTEAFF.

This clonotype was observed at least ten times. The chain has TRBV6-2 or TRBV6-3 and TRBJ2-3; D may be TRBD2 (5 bases). The germline V gene encodes CDR1 MNHEY and CDR2 SVGEGT. The length of the CDR3 is 10 residues. Trimming removed 10 bases from V and 9 bases from J, with 11 bases in between. CDR3 sequence (DNA): TGTGCCACGAGAAGGAGGACGCAGTATTTT. Translated: CATRRRTQYF.

This clonotype was recorded many times. The chain uses TRBV12-3 or TRBV12-4 and TRBJ1-5; 8 positions agree with TRBD1. V gave up 4 bases and J gave up 5 bases; unmatched junction bases: 16. This CDR3 comprises 18 residues. In DNA form, the CDR3 reads TGTGCCAGCAGTTCCCGAATACCCGGGACAGGAGGCCATCAGCCCCAGCATTTT. Translating it yields CASSSRIPGTGGHQPQHF.

This clonotype came up a few times. This sequence joins TRBV30 and TRBJ1-4; D is undetermined. The ends were cut back, 3 bases at V and 4 bases at J, with 15 bases in the middle. The germline V gene has CDR1 GTSNPN and CDR2 SVGIG (reference sequence). CDR3 length: 15 amino acids. The CDR3 region is CAWSGGGQINEKLFF. In DNA form, the CDR3 reads TGTGCCTGGAGCGGTGGAGGTCAGATTAATGAAAAACTGTTTTTT. Full variable domain (rest looked up from reference TRBV30 and TRBJ1-4): SQTIHQWPATLVQPVGSPLSLECTVEGTSNPNLYWYRQAAGRGLQLLFYSVGIGQISSEVPQNLSASRPQDRQFILSSKKLLLSDSGFYLCAWSGGGQINEKLFFGSGTQLSVL.

This clonotype was found many times. The rearrangement uses TRBV7-2 and TRBJ1-6; TRBD1 is a possible D gene (5 bases). Trimming took off 7 bases at V and 0 bases at J, with 16 bases between the two ends. The CDR3 consists of 17 residues. The germline CDR1 and CDR2 sequences are SGHTA and FQGNSA. The CDR3 DNA is TGTGCCAGCACCCAGGGTCCTGATTTCTCCTATAATTCACCCCTCCACTTT. It translates to CASTQGPDFSYNSPLHF.

This clonotype was counted at least ten times. The chain combines TRBV10-2 with TRBJ2-1, with 9 bases identical to TRBD2. Germline loops: CDR1 WSHSY, CDR2 SAAADI. The junction had 1 base not matched to a gene; V was cut back by 5 bases and J by 2 bases. The CDR3 has 14 amino acids. Written as DNA, the CDR3 is TGCGCCAGCAGTATAGCGGGAGCCTACAATGAGCAGTTCTTC. The encoded protein is CASSIAGAYNEQFF.

In this sample, this clonotype turned up many times. The chain is built from TRBV3-1 and TRBJ2-1; TRBD1 matches 7 bases. CDR3 length equals 14 residues. The V gene's germline CDR1 is LGHDT and CDR2 YNNKEL (reference sequence). V shed 6 bases, J shed 6 bases, and the junction held 8 bases outside the gene matches. CDR3 nucleotides: TGTGCCAGCAGAAAGACAGGGAAAGGCAATGAGCAGTTCTTC. Translating gives CASRKTGKGNEQFF.

This clonotype was recorded many times. This chain joins TRBV15 and TRBJ1-1, with unresolved D. This CDR3 spans 15 amino acids. Germline V lookup: CDR1 LNHNV, CDR2 YYDKDF (reference sequence). V was cut by 0 bases and J by 1 base, with 9 bases left in between. As DNA, the CDR3 is TGTGCCACCAGCAGAGATATTGGGGAGAACACTGAAGCTTTCTTT. Residues: CATSRDIGENTEAFF.

This clonotype was found many times. CDR3 region: CASSHLTEVNTGELFF. The CDR3 region has the DNA TGTGCCAGCAGCCACCTGACAGAGGTCAACACCGGGGAGCTGTTTTTT. The chain employs TRBV3-1 and TRBJ2-2; maybe TRBD1 (5 bases). Trimming took off 3 bases at V and 2 bases at J, with 13 bases between the two ends. The CDR3 totals 16 residues. Germline CDR1 is LGHDT and CDR2 is YNNKEL (reference sequence).

This clonotype was seen repeatedly, ten times or more. The CDR3 here is CATSTHPWEADQPQHF. The DNA of the CDR3 is TGTGCCACCAGCACTCACCCGTGGGAAGCAGACCAGCCCCAGCATTTT. V is TRBV15 and J is TRBJ1-5; D is ambiguous. The germline gives CDR1 LNHNV, CDR2 YYDKDF (reference sequence). The CDR3 is 16 residues long. Trimming stripped 4 bases from V and 7 bases from J, with 20 bases between. Full variable domain (remainder filled in from reference TRBV15 and TRBJ1-5): DAMVIQNPRYQVTQFGKPVTLSCSQTLNHNVMYWYQQKSSQAPKLLFHYYDKDFNNEADTPDNFQSRRPNTSFCFLDIRSPGLGDTAMYLCATSTHPWEADQPQHFGDGTRLSIL.

This clonotype was observed many times. This chain links TRBV29-1 with TRBJ1-5; possibly TRBD1 for D (5 bases). In germline, CDR1 is SQVTM, CDR2 ANQGSEA. This CDR3 comprises 15 residues. CDR3: CPEGTNPYSNQPQHF. CDR3 DNA: TGCCCGGAGGGGACCAACCCGTATAGCAATCAGCCCCAGCATTTT.

At least ten counts were recorded for this clonotype. The chain links TRBV20-1 to TRBJ2-3; 12 positions match TRBD2. The CDR3 has 14 residues. Looked up from germline, CDR1 is DFQATT and CDR2 is SNEGSKA (reference sequence). The V and J ends lost 5 bases and 3 bases, in that order; junction bases with no gene match: 3. In DNA form, the CDR3 reads TGCAGTGCTGGACTAGCGGGAAGGACAGATACGCAGTATTTT. Amino acids: CSAGLAGRTDTQYF.

This clonotype has at least ten counts. The chain links TRBV10-3 to TRBJ2-1, with 11 bases fitting TRBD2. The trim removed 5 bases at V and 4 bases at J, leaving 4 bases unmatched. This CDR3 comprises 15 residues. The germline V gene has CDR1 ENHRY and CDR2 SYGVKD. The CDR3 sequence: CAISTGTSGYNEQFF. The DNA of the CDR3 is TGTGCCATCAGTACCGGGACTAGCGGTTACAATGAGCAGTTCTTC.

There are many counts of this clonotype. J is TRBJ2-7 and V is TRBV5-8; tentatively, D is TRBD1 (5 bases). The CDR3 runs to 14 residues. Trimming removed 4 bases from V and 1 base from J, with 12 bases in between. Germline assignment: CDR1 SGHTS and CDR2 YDEGEE. For the CDR3, the DNA is TGTGCCAGCAGCCTGGGGCCGGTATCCTACGAGCAGTACTTC. Residues: CASSLGPVSYEQYF.

This clonotype was counted ten times or more. The chain is built from TRBV9 and TRBJ2-3; 10 bases line up with TRBD2. Unmatched junction bases numbered 11, after V lost 1 base and J lost 0 bases. The CDR3 runs to 19 residues. Looked up from germline, CDR1 is SGDLS and CDR2 is YYNGEE. CDR3 sequence (DNA): TGTGCCAGCAGCGTAAGTGGACTAGCGGTTACCCGTAGCACAGATACGCAGTATTTT. It specifies CASSVSGLAVTRSTDTQYF.